The clone carrying this T cell receptor beta chain is medium-sized by frequency. This sample was included in a study of T cell clusters in autoimmune cytopenias. Germline-derived CDR1 and CDR2 are SQVTM and ANQGSEA. This CDR3 spans 14 amino acids. Each sample's input was around 250 ng genomic DNA, 30,000 to 45,000 genome equivalents. TRB rearrangements were amplified by touch-down multiplex PCR with mixed TRB-A/B primers. TCRdb derives one entry per CDR3 protein from the multiplex PCR reads, leaving out DNA. With some 7,800 distinct CDR3 sequences in the sample, the ten largest clones hold about a fifth.

The sequenced material came from peripheral blood. V and J are TRBV29-1 and TRBJ2-1; the TCRdb D gene call, TRBD2, has no DNA to confirm it. The clonotype comes from a human donor with an autoimmune cytopenia or autoimmune hepatitis (not recorded which). This chain's CDR3 is CSVPPRSPTNEQFF.